These 3 T cell receptor beta chains were all obtained from the same sample, sequenced in a study of blood T cell repertoires in COVID-19. Sequencing was performed with immunoSEQ multiplex PCR; in TCRdb, only in-frame clones are kept and a portion is missing. The sample contains about 300,000 clones, 90% to 95% of which appear only once. The sequencing input was peripheral blood. The receptors were sampled from a young woman with COVID-19, enrolled during active disease.

The count of this clone is one. The chain has TRBV7-8 and TRBJ2-1, with TRBD2 identical over 9 bases. Unmatched junction bases numbered 9, after V lost 4 bases and J lost 8 bases. The germline CDR1 and CDR2 sequences are SGHVS and FQNEAQ. The CDR3 sequence is 15 residues long. The CDR3 loop reads CASSYSGLAFDEQFF. The CDR3, as DNA: TGTGCCAGCAGCTACTCGGGACTAGCTTTCGATGAGCAGTTCTTC.

This clone was observed a handful of times. The chain recombines TRBV25-1 with TRBJ1-2; the D is unclear. Germline-derived CDR1 and CDR2 are MGHDK and SYGVNS. Trimming stripped 4 bases from V and 3 bases from J, with 6 bases between. This CDR3 is 12 amino acids long. In DNA, the CDR3 is TGTGCCAGCAGTGGCACAGACTATGGCTACACCTTC. It is translated as CASSGTDYGYTF.

The chain combines TRBV10-2 with TRBJ2-7, with a weak D call TRBD2 (6 bases). This CDR3 is built from 13 residues. Germline V gene lookup returns CDR1 WSHSY and CDR2 SAAADI. The germline V and J ends were trimmed by 0 bases and 3 bases, with 6 bases remaining between them. The DNA for the CDR3 is TGCGCCAGCAGTGAGTCGGGGGGCTACGAGCAGTACTTC. This gives the protein CASSESGGYEQYF.